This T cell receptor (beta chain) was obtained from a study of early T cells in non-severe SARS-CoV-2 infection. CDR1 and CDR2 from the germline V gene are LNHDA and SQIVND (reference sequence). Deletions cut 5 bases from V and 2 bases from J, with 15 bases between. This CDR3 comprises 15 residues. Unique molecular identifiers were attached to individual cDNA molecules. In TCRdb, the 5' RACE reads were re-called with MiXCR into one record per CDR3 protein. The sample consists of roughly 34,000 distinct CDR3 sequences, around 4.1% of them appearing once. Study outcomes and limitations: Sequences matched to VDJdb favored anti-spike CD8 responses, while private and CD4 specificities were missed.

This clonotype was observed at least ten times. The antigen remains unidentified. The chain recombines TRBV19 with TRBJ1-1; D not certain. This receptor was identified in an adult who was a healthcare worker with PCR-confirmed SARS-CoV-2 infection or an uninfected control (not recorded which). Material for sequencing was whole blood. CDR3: CASSPRAPGNTEAFF. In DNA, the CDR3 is TGTGCCAGTAGTCCTCGGGCCCCCGGCAACACTGAAGCTTTCTTT. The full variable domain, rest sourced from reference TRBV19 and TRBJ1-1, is DGGITQSPKYLFRKEGQNVTLSCEQNLNHDAMYWYRQDPGQGLRLIYYSQIVNDFQKGDIAEGYSVSREKKESFPLTVTSAQKNPTAFYLCASSPRAPGNTEAFFGQGTRLTVV.